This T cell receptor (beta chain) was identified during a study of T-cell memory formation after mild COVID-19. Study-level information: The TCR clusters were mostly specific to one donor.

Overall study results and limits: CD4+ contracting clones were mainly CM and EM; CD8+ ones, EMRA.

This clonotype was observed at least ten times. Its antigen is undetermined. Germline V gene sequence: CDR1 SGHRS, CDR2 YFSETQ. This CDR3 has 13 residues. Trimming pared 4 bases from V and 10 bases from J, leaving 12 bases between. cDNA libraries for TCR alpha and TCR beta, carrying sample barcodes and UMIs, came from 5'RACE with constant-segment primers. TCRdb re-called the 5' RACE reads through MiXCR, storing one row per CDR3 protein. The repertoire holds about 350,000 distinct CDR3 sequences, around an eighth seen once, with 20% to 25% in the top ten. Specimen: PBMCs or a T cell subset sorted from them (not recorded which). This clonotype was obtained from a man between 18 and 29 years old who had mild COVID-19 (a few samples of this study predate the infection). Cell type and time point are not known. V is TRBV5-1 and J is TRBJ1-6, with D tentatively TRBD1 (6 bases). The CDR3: CASSEQGNSPLHF. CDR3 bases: TGCGCCAGCAGCGAACAGGGTAACTCACCCCTCCACTTT.